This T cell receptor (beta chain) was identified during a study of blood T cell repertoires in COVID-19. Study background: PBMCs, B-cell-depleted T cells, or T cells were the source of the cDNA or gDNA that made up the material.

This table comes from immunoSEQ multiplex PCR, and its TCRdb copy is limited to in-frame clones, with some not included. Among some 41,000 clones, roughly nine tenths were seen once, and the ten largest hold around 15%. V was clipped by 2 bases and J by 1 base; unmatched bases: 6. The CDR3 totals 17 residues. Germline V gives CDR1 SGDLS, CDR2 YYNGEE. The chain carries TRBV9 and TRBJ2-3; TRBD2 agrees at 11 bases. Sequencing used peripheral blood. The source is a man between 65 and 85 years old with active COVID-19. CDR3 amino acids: CASSVASGGIRTDTQYF. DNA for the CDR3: TGTGCCAGCAGCGTTGCTAGCGGGGGGATTCGCACAGATACGCAGTATTTT.